This T cell receptor beta chain came from a study of CD8 T cells in Susac syndrome. The authors carried out high-throughput sequencing of TCR beta. They applied it to CD8+ and CD4+ T cells obtained from blood. When the RNA was reverse transcribed, random hexamers were used with an input of roughly 0.5 to 1 ug. TCRdb reprocessed the immunoSEQ multiplex PCR reads via MiXCR and lists one record per CDR3 protein. The sample shows 80,000 or so distinct CDR3 sequences, about 93% of them seen only once. V lost 7 bases to trimming and J lost 7 bases; unmatched junction nucleotides: 5. The CDR3 length is 13 residues. Germline lookup yields CDR1 SNHLY and CDR2 FYNNEI.

The rearrangement links TRBV2 to TRBJ2-1; the match to TRBD1 covers 9 bases. Sample: CD4+ T cells from PBMCs. This receptor was taken from a human donor with Susac syndrome. CDR3 residues: CASNRDRENEQFF. CDR3 coding DNA: TGTGCCAGCAACCGGGACAGGGAAAATGAGCAGTTCTTC.